A selection of T cell receptor beta chains follows, all from one sample in a study of cytomegalovirus exposure and HLA in healthy donors. Clones were read by immunoSEQ multiplex PCR, and TCRdb kept only the in-frame ones, dropping some. This sample's clone table lists fewer than 100,000 clones. Sequencing used PBMCs. The receptors derive from a man between 18 and 35 years old in good health and CMV-seropositive. CDR3s include the opening cysteine and the closing phenylalanine or tryptophan. Fields, in order: D gene, V gene, J gene, CDR3 DNA, CDR3 protein. The D gene is left open where the match is weak.

TRBD1	TRBV30	TRBJ1-1	TGTGCCTGGGGGACCGGGACAGGGAACACTGAAGCTTTCTTT	CAWGTGTGNTEAFF
TRBD1	TRBV2	TRBJ2-5	TGTGCCAGCAGGGACAGGGGACTGGGAGAGACCCAGTACTTC	CASRDRGLGETQYF
NA	TRBV28	TRBJ2-7	TGTGCCAGCAGCGGCAGGGGTCGACTCAAGGACGAGCAGTACTTC	CASSGRGRLKDEQYF
NA	TRBV19	TRBJ2-3	TGTGCCAGTAGTATACCAGGGCTCACAGATACGCAGTATTTT	CASSIPGLTDTQYF
TRBD1	TRBV19	TRBJ1-5	TGTGCCAGTAGTATTCTTCGTGCAGGGGGCCTAATGATCTCTCAGCCCCAGCATTTT	CASSILRAGGLMISQPQHF
NA	TRBV7-6	TRBJ1-3	TGTGCCAGCAGCTCCCAGACGCCGGGACATTCAGGAAACACCATATATTTT	CASSSQTPGHSGNTIYF
NA	TRBV19	TRBJ1-2	TGTGCCAGTAGTCCAAACGGAGAAGAGTACTATGGCTACACCTTC	CASSPNGEEYYGYTF
TRBD1	TRBV2	TRBJ1-5	TGTGCCAGCTTAAGACAGGGGGCGAGTGGTAGCAATCAGCCCCAGCATTTT	CASLRQGASGSNQPQHF
TRBD2	TRBV6-1	TRBJ2-7	TGTGCCAGCAGTTCGGGACTAGCGGGGCCCTACGAGCAGTACTTC	CASSSGLAGPYEQYF
NA	TRBV15	TRBJ2-7	TGTGCCACCAGCAGATCTTCTCCGGCAGGGTCCCTCTCCTACGAGCAGTACTTC	CATSRSSPAGSLSYEQYF
TRBD1	TRBV6-1	TRBJ2-2	TGTGCCAGCAGGGTACAGGGGGACACCGGGGAGCTGTTTTTT	CASRVQGDTGELFF
TRBD1	TRBV6-5	TRBJ1-2	TGTGCCAGCAGGCGGACCGGGACAGGGGGAGGCTACACCTTC	CASRRTGTGGGYTF
NA	TRBV11-3	TRBJ2-7	TGTGCCAGCAGCCCCAGTTTCGGGGGGCGCCCGATCGAGCAGTACTTC	CASSPSFGGRPIEQYF
NA	TRBV7-8	TRBJ1-2	TGTGCCAGCAGCTTAAGCGGGGGCCGCTATGGCTACACCTTC	CASSLSGGRYGYTF
NA	TRBV6-1	TRBJ1-3	TGTGCCAGCACCTCGCAACAGGGCTCTGGAAACACCATATATTTT	CASTSQQGSGNTIYF
NA	TRBV6-6	TRBJ2-3	TGTGCCAGCCACCGACGGAAACGGGGGGATACGCAGTATTTT	CASHRRKRGDTQYF
TRBD1	TRBV6-6	TRBJ1-1	TGTGCCAGCAGTTTACAGGGGGCGCGGACTGAAGCTTTCTTT	CASSLQGARTEAFF
NA	TRBV5-4	TRBJ2-6	TGTGCCACCCGACAGGCTACCTCTGGGGCCAACGTCCTGACTTTC	CATRQATSGANVLTF
NA	TRBV5-6	TRBJ2-2	TGTGCCAGCAGCCTTACAGGTTTTCTCACCGGGGAGCTGTTTTTT	CASSLTGFLTGELFF
NA	TRBV7-9	TRBJ1-4	TGTGCCAGCAGCTTAGTATCCGGAACAGCTAATGAAAAACTGTTTTTT	CASSLVSGTANEKLFF
NA	TRBV7-9	TRBJ1-2	TGTGCCAGCAGCCCCATTGATTGGAAGGCGGGAGGCTACACCTTC	CASSPIDWKAGGYTF
NA	TRBV5-4	TRBJ1-6	TGTGCCAGCAGCTCTGGGGGGGTCGGGGGGCGCAATTCACCCCTCCACTTT	CASSSGGVGGRNSPLHF
NA	TRBV19	TRBJ2-7	TGTGCCAGTAGTACCTTCCCCTACGAGCAGTACTTC	CASSTFPYEQYF
TRBD1	TRBV19	TRBJ1-5	TGTGCCAGCAATCCGGGACAGGGGAGTAGCAATCAACCCCAGCATTTT	CASNPGQGSSNQPQHF
TRBD1	TRBV4-1	TRBJ1-1	TGCGCCAGCAGCCAAGATTTATCACAGGGGGCGACTTTCTTT	CASSQDLSQGATFF
NA	TRBV27	TRBJ1-5	TGTGCCAGCATGACAGGCCCAAATCAGCCCCAGCATTTT	CASMTGPNQPQHF
TRBD1	TRBV6-1	TRBJ1-1	TGTGCCAGCAGTAGACAGGGGGTAGAGGACACTGAAGCTTTCTTT	CASSRQGVEDTEAFF
NA	TRBV7-9	TRBJ1-2	TGTGCCAGCAGCTCCTCGTATGGCACCTATGGCTACACCTTC	CASSSSYGTYGYTF
TRBD2	TRBV5-1	TRBJ2-1	TGCGCCAGCAGCAGGACTAGCGGGGGGAACTACAATGAGCAGTTCTTC	CASSRTSGGNYNEQFF
NA	TRBV9	TRBJ2-7	TGTGCCAGCATAGGACAGACCTCCTACGAGCAGTACTTC	CASIGQTSYEQYF
NA	TRBV19	TRBJ2-1	TGTGCCAGTAGTTTTCTCACTAGCTACGATGAGCAGTTCTTC	CASSFLTSYDEQFF
TRBD1	TRBV5-1	TRBJ2-2	TGCGCCAGCAGCGAAAACAGGGGTTATACCGGGGAGCTGTTTTTT	CASSENRGYTGELFF
NA	TRBV28	TRBJ1-1	TGTGCCAGCAGTTTAGCAGGGGCTGCTCGAAGGAACACTGAAGCTTTCTTT	CASSLAGAARRNTEAFF
TRBD2	TRBV5-1	TRBJ2-7	TGCGCCAGCAGCTCACAGACCGGGACTAGCGGGATATTGCAGTACTTC	CASSSQTGTSGILQYF
NA	TRBV27	TRBJ2-5	TGTGCCAGCAGTTTCCACGACGCAGGCCGGGAGACCCAGTACTTC	CASSFHDAGRETQYF
TRBD1	TRBV10-1	TRBJ2-3	TGCGCCAATGATCGGGACAGGGGCACAGATACGCAGTATTTT	CANDRDRGTDTQYF